This T cell receptor (beta chain) was sequenced for a study of T cell changes during pregnancy in multiple sclerosis. The data were produced by immunoSEQ multiplex PCR, yet TCRdb's version contains in-frame clones alone and is incomplete. The repertoire includes under 50,000 clones, around 90% of them detected once, and around 5.5% sits in the top ten. Looked up from germline, CDR1 is SGHRS and CDR2 is YFSETQ. With 0 bases clipped from V and 6 bases from J, the junction kept 10 bases outside the gene matches. The CDR3 covers 18 residues. This clonotype was obtained from a female donor with multiple sclerosis, enrolled in a pregnancy study. The input for sequencing was CD8+ T cells from peripheral blood mononuclear cells, taken in the third trimester of pregnancy. V gene TRBV5-1 combines with J gene TRBJ2-1, with TRBD2 identical over 12 bases. The CDR3 loop reads CASSLGLAGVKNINEQFF. CDR3 bases: TGCGCCAGCAGCTTGGGACTAGCGGGAGTTAAGAATATCAATGAGCAGTTCTTC. The full variable domain, in which reference TRBV5-1 and TRBJ2-1 provide the parts outside the CDR3, is KAGVTQTPRYLIKTRGQQVTLSCSPISGHRSVSWYQQTPGQGLQFLFEYFSETQRNKGNFPGRFSGRQFSNSRSEMNVSTLELGDSALYLCASSLGLAGVKNINEQFFGPGTRLTVL.